The source of this T cell receptor beta chain is a study of response to subunit inactivated influenza vaccine. In this sample, this clonotype turned up a few times. TCRdb recomputed calls from the RT-PCR reads with MiXCR, one row per CDR3 protein. The sample comprises approximately 700,000 distinct CDR3 sequences, 15% to 18% of which are singletons, and around a tenth rests with the top ten. Sample: PBMCs from blood, taken 11 to 12 days after vaccination. The origin of this receptor is a man aged 50 to 59 who received an inactivated influenza vaccine.

The CDR3 spells CASSVQGVQETQYF. CDR3 in DNA: TGTGCCAGCAGTGTCCAGGGGGTCCAAGAGACCCAGTACTTC. The V gene is TRBV2, the J gene TRBJ2-5; 7 bases fit TRBD1. The CDR3 runs 14 residues. Germline loops: CDR1 SNHLY, CDR2 FYNNEI. The junction had 3 bases not matched to a gene; V was cut back by 4 bases and J by 1 base.